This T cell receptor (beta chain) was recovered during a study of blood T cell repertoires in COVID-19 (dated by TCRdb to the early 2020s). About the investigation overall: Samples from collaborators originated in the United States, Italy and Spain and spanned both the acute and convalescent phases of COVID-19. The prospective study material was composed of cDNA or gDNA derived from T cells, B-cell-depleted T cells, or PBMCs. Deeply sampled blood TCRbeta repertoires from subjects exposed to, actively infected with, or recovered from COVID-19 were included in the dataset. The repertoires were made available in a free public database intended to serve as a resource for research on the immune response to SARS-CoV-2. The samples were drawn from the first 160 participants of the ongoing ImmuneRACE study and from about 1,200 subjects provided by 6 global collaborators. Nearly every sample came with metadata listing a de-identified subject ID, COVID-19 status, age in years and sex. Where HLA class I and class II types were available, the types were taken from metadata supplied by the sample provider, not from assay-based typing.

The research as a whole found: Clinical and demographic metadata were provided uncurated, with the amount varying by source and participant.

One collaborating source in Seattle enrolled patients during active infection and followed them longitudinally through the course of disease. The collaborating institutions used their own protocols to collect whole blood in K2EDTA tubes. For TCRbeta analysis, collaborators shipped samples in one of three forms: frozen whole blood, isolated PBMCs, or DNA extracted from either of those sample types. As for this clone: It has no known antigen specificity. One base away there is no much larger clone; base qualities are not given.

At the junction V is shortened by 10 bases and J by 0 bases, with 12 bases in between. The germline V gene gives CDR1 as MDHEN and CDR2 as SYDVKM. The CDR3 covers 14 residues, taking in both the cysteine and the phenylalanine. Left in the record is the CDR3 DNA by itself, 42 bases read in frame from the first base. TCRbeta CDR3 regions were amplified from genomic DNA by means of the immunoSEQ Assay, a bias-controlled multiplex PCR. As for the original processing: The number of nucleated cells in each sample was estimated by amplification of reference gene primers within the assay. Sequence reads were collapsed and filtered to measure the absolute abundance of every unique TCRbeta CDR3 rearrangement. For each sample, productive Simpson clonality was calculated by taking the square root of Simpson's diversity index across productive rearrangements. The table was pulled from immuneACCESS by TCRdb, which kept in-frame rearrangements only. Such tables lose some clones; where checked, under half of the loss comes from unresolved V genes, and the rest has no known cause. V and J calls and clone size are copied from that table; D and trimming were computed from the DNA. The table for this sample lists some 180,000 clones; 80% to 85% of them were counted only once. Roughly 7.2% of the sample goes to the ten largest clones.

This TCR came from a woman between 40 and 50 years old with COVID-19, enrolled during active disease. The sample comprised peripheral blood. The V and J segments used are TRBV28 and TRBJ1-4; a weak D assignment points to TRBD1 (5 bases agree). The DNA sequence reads TGTGCCACTTTAGGGGCGCCAACTAATGAAAAACTGTTTTTT. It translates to CATLGAPTNEKLFF.